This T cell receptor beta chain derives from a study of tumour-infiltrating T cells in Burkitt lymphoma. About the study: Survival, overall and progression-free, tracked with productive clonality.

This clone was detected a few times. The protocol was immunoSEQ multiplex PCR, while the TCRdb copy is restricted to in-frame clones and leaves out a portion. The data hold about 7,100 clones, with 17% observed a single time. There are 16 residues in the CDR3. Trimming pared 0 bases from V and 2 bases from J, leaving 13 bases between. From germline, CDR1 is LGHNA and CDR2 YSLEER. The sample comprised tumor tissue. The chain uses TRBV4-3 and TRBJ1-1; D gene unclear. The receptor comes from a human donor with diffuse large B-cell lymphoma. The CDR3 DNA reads TGCGCCAGCAGCCAAGAGAGCGACGGATACAACACTGAAGCTTTCTTT. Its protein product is CASSQESDGYNTEAFF.